A single T cell receptor beta chain is shown here with its context. Its antigen is not identified. This record comes from a study of identical twins. The CDR3 has 14 amino acids. CDR1 and CDR2 (germline): SGHAT, FQNNGV. V dropped 2 bases and J dropped 6; count of bases not matched to a gene: 3. Study-wide results and caveats: An excess of low generation probability was shown by twin-shared out-of-frame alpha sequences. Clonotypes of the beta chain that were abundant in cord blood carried fewer insertions (memory repertoires showed none).

A universal primer binding site was introduced by template switching. The final cDNA contained unique molecular identifiers. TCRdb independently ran MiXCR on the 5' RACE reads; one entry per CDR3 protein. This sample has roughly 200,000 distinct CDR3 sequences, with 7.5% found just once. This sample also belongs to another study, concerning yellow fever vaccine responses in identical twins.

The sample consisted of memory (CD45RO+) T cells sorted from blood. The source of this sequence is a young woman in good health. J is TRBJ2-2 and V is TRBV11-2; 7 bases align to TRBD2. This CDR3 is CASSLMGGAGELFF. CDR3 coding DNA: TGTGCCAGCAGCTTAATGGGGGGGGCCGGGGAGCTGTTTTTT.